The 15 T cell receptor beta chains below all came from one sample that was sequenced in a study of blood T cell repertoires in COVID-19. Data came from immunoSEQ multiplex PCR; TCRdb stores just in-frame clones and leaves some out. The sample contains 200,000 to 250,000 clones, about 82% of which appear only once. Sequencing was done on a sample of PBMCs or T cells enriched from blood (not recorded which). The source is a woman aged 45-65 years who had recovered from COVID-19.

The chain links TRBV4-3 to TRBJ1-5; perhaps TRBD1 as D (5 bases). This CDR3 contains 17 residues. V lost 0 bases and J 6 bases, leaving 18 bases between the germline ends. Germline V lookup: CDR1 LGHNA, CDR2 YSLEER. The CDR3, as DNA: TGCGCCAGCAGCCAAGATCCGCGATGGGGCCAAGGTCAGCCCCAGCATTTT. Protein: CASSQDPRWGQGQPQHF.

The rearrangement joins TRBV21-1 to TRBJ1-2. TRBV21-1 is noted as a pseudogene. The CDR3 has 18 residues. In nucleotides, the CDR3 is TGTGCCAGCAGCAAAGGGGTGCTTAGCGGCCACATTCCCTATGGCTACACCTTC. Translated: CASSKGVLSGHIPYGYTF.

The rearrangement uses TRBV5-4 and TRBJ2-7; no definite D call. Per the germline V gene, CDR1 is SGHNT and CDR2 is YYREEE (reference sequence). V lost 1 base, J lost 0 bases, and 11 bases lay in between. The CDR3 extends over 15 amino acids. In nucleotides, the CDR3 is TGTGCCAGCAGCTTGAGTTCCGCCAGCTCCTACGAGCAGTACTTC. Translation gives CASSLSSASSYEQYF.

The chain links TRBV5-6 to TRBJ1-4; 7 nucleotides align to TRBD1. Germline loops: CDR1 SGHDT, CDR2 YYEEEE. The V and J ends lost 2 bases and 4 bases, in that order; junction bases with no gene match: 5. The CDR3 spans 15 residues. The CDR3 DNA reads TGTGCCAGCAGCTTAGGACAGGTGAATAATGAAAAACTGTTTTTT. Residues: CASSLGQVNNEKLFF.

This clone was detected once. This sequence joins TRBV4-3 and TRBJ1-2, with D possibly matching TRBD1 (6 bases). The CDR3 extends over 15 amino acids. Trimming shortened V by 2 bases and J by 2 bases, and 12 bases separated the two germline ends. Germline V CDR1 and CDR2: LGHNA, YSLEER. The CDR3 sequence: CASSQSRTANYGYTF. CDR3 coding DNA: TGCGCCAGCAGCCAATCGAGGACAGCAAACTATGGCTACACCTTC.

The chain joins TRBV2 to TRBJ1-2; tentatively, D is TRBD1 (5 bases). Germline V CDR1 and CDR2: SNHLY, FYNNEI. CDR3 size: 12 residues. With 6 bases removed from V and 4 bases from J, the gap between germline ends came to 9 bases. CDR3 in amino acids: CASRYDSYGYTF. The CDR3 nucleotides are TGTGCCAGCAGATATGACAGCTATGGCTACACCTTC. The variable domain in full, with the rest retrieved from reference TRBV2 and TRBJ1-2, is EPEVTQTPSHQVTQMGQEVILRCVPISNHLYFYWYRQILGQKVEFLVSFYNNEISEKSEIFDDQFSVERPDGSNFTLKIRSTKLEDSAMYFCASRYDSYGYTFGSGTRLTVV.

The genes are TRBV11-2 and TRBJ2-2; possibly TRBD1 for D (6 bases). This CDR3 is 15 amino acids long. Trimming stripped 3 bases from V and 7 bases from J, with 15 bases between. Per germline, CDR1 SGHAT and CDR2 FQNNGV. CDR3 DNA: TGTGCCAGCAGCTTCAACAGGGCGTTTGGCGGGGAGCTGTTTTTT. Its protein is CASSFNRAFGGELFF.

This clone was detected only a few times. This sequence joins TRBV5-6 and TRBJ2-7, with D tentatively TRBD2 (5 bases). With 0 bases removed from V and 7 bases from J, the gap between germline ends came to 11 bases. Germline loops: CDR1 SGHDT, CDR2 YYEEEE. The CDR3 sequence is 13 residues long. CDR3 sequence (DNA): TGTGCCAGCAGCTTGGCGCCCCCGGGGGAGCAGTACTTC. Translated: CASSLAPPGEQYF.

The chain is built from TRBV28 and TRBJ2-7, with D unresolved. Germline assignment: CDR1 MDHEN and CDR2 SYDVKM. The CDR3 length is 11 residues. V was clipped by 4 bases and J by 4 bases, with 5 bases between them. The CDR3 DNA follows: TGTGCCAGCAGTTCCCGGTACGAGCAGTACTTC. It encodes CASSSRYEQYF.

V is TRBV11-3 and J is TRBJ2-5, with TRBD1 matching 9 bases. The germline V gene has CDR1 SGHNT and CDR2 YENEEA. CDR3 length equals 14 residues. The V gene end was trimmed by 5 bases and the J gene end by 6 bases; junction bases not matched to a gene: 7. CDR3 in DNA: TGTGCCAGCAGCCTTTCGACAGGGGGACAGACCCAGTACTTC. It yields the protein CASSLSTGGQTQYF.

The chain couples TRBV18 to TRBJ1-5; D is perhaps TRBD1 (5 bases). The V gene lost 8 bases and the J gene lost 5 bases, with 13 bases spanning the gap. CDR3 length: 13 residues. Germline loops: CDR1 KGHSH, CDR2 LQKENI. As DNA, the CDR3 is TGTGCCAGCGGGGGGACTGGACATCAGCCCCAGCATTTT. Translating it yields CASGGTGHQPQHF.

The chain recombines TRBV5-1 with TRBJ1-1; 7 bases agree with TRBD1. With 4 bases clipped from V and 0 bases from J, the junction kept 6 bases outside the gene matches. Germline CDR1 reads SGHRS; CDR2 reads YFSETQ. This CDR3 contains 15 residues. The CDR3 here is CASSPGQVMNTEAFF. The CDR3 bases are TGCGCCAGCAGCCCAGGACAGGTAATGAACACTGAAGCTTTCTTT.

V is TRBV20-1 and J is TRBJ2-3; D gene unclear. Trimming took 7 bases from V and 6 from J, leaving 8 bases between them. This CDR3 has 10 amino acids. Germline V gene data show CDR1 as DFQATT and CDR2 as SNEGSKA (reference sequence). The chain's CDR3 is CSGKADTQYF. CDR3 nucleotides: TGCAGTGGGAAAGCGGATACGCAGTATTTT.

The chain recombines TRBV18 with TRBJ2-1; 13 nucleotides agree with TRBD2. Germline CDR1 and CDR2: KGHSH and LQKENI. J gave up 10 bases and V 6 bases, and 9 bases lay outside the gene matches. The CDR3 runs to 15 residues. The chain's CDR3 is CASSQTSGRTGEQFF. The DNA for the CDR3 is TGTGCCAGCTCGCAGACTAGCGGGAGGACGGGAGAGCAGTTCTTC.

The chain recombines TRBV3-1 (or the pseudogene TRBV3-2) with TRBJ2-1; no clear D gene. This CDR3 contains 13 residues. Germline CDR1 and CDR2: LGHDT and YNNKEL (reference sequence). Deletions cut 4 bases from V and 5 bases from J, with 9 bases between. CDR3 region: CASSPRLNNEQFF. CDR3 DNA sequence: TGTGCCAGCAGCCCTCGGTTAAACAATGAGCAGTTCTTC.